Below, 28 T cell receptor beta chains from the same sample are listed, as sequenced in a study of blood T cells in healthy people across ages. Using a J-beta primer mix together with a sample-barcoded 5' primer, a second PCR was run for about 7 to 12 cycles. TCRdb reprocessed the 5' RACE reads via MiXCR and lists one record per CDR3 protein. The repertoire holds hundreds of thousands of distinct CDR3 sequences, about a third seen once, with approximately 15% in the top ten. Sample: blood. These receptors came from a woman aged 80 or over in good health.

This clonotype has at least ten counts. The CDR3 coding sequence is TGTGCCAGCACCCCTAATCGACAGGGGGCCCCGGTGGAGCAGTACTTC. Amino acid sequence: CASTPNRQGAPVEQYF. The chain links TRBV6-1 to TRBJ2-7; 10 nucleotides line up with TRBD1. The CDR3 length is 16 residues. CDR1 and CDR2 (germline): MNHNS, SASEGT. V shed 7 bases, J shed 7 bases, and the junction held 16 bases outside the gene matches.

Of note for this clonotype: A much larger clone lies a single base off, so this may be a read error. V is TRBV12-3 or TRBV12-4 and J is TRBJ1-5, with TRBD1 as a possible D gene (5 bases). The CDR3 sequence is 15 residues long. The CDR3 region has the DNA TGTGCCAGCAGGTTAGGCTCAGGGCCCAATCAGCCCCGGCATTTT. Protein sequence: CASRLGSGPNQPRHF.

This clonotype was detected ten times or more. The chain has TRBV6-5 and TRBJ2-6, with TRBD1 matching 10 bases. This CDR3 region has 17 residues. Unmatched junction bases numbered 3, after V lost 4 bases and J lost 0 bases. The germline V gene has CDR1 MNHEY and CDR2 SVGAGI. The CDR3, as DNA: TGTGCCAGCAGTTCGGACAGGGGGGGCTCTGGGGCCAACGTCCTGACTTTC. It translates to CASSSDRGGSGANVLTF.

CDR3 coding DNA: TGCGCCAGCCGAAGGGTCGGGGGGGTCCAAGAGACCCAGTACTTC. Translating gives CASRRVGGVQETQYF. The rearrangement links TRBV5-1 to TRBJ2-5; TRBD2 aligns across 8 bases. Germline V gene sequence: CDR1 SGHRS, CDR2 YFSETQ. V dropped 7 bases and J dropped 1; count of bases not matched to a gene: 9. The CDR3 is 15 residues long.

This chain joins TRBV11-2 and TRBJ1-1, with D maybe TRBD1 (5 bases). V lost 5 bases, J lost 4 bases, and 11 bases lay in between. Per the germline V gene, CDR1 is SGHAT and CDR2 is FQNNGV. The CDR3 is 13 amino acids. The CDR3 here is CASSPRRGTEAFF. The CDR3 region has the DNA TGTGCCAGCAGCCCCCGTAGGGGCACTGAAGCTTTCTTT.

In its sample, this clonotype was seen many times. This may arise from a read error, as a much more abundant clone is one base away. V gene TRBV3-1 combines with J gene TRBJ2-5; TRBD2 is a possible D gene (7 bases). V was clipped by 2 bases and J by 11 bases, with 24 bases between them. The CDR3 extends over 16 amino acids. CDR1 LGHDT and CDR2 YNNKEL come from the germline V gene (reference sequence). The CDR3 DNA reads TGTGCCAGCAGCCAAACCGGCGGGGGCCACTACAATGAGCAGTACTTC. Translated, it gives CASSQTGGGHYNEQYF.

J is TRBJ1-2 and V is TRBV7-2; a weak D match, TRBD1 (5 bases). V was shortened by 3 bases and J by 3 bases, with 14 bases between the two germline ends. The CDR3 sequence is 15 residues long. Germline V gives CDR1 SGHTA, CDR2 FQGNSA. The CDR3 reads CASSLWTSGYYGYTF. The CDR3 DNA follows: TGTGCCAGCAGCTTGTGGACAAGTGGATACTATGGCTACACCTTC.

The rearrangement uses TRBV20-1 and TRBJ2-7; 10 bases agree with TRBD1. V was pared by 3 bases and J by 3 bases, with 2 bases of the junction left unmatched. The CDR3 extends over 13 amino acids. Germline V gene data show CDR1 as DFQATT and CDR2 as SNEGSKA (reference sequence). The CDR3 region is CSASDRGHYEQYF. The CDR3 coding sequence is TGCAGTGCTAGCGACAGGGGGCACTACGAGCAGTACTTC.

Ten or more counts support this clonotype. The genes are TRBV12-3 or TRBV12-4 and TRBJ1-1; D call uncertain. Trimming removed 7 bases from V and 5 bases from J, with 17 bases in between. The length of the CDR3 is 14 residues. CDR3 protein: CASTLLRRDTEAFF. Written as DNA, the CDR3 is TGTGCCAGCACCCTTCTCCGGCGGGATACTGAAGCTTTCTTT.

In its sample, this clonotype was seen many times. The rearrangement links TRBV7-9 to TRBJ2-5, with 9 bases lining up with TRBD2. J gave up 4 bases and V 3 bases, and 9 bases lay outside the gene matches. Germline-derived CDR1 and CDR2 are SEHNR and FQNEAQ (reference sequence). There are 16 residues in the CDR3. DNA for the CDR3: TGTGCCAGCAGCTTGGGACTAGCTTCTATTTTAGAGACCCAGTACTTC. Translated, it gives CASSLGLASILETQYF.

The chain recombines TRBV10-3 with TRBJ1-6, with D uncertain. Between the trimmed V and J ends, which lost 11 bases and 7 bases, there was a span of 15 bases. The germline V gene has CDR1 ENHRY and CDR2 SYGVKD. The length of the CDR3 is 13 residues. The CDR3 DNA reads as TGTGCCGGGCAGAGGATTTGGAATTCACCCCTCCACTTT. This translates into CAGQRIWNSPLHF.

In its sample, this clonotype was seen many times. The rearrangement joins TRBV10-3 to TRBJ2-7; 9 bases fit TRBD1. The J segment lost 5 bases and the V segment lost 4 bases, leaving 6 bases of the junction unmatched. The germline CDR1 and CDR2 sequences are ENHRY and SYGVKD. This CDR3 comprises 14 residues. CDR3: CAISVGTGLDEQYF. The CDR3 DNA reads TGTGCCATCAGTGTCGGGACAGGGTTGGACGAGCAGTACTTC.

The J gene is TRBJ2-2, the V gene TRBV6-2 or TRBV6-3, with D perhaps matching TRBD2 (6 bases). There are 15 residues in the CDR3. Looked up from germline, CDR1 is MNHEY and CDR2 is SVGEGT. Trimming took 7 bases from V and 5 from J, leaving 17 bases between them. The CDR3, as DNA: TGTGCCAGCACAAGGAGCGGGCCTACTACCGGGGAGCTGTTTTTT. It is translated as CASTRSGPTTGELFF.

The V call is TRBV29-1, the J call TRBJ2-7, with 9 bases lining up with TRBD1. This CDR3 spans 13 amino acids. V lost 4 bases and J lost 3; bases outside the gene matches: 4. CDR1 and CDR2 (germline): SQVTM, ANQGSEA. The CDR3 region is CSVGTGEIYEQYF. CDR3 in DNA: TGCAGCGTTGGGACAGGGGAGATCTACGAGCAGTACTTC.

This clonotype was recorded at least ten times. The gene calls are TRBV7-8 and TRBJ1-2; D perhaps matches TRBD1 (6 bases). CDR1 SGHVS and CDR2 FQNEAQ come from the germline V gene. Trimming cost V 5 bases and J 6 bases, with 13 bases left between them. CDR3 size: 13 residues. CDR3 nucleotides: TGTGCCAGCAGCCGAGGGACACGTCATGGCTACACCTTC. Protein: CASSRGTRHGYTF.

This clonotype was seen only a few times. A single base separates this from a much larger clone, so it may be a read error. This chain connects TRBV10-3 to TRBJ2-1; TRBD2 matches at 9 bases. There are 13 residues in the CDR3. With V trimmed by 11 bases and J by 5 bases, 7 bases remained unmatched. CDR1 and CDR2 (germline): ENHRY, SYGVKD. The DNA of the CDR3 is TGTGCCGCCTCAGAGCGGGGGGACAATGAGCAGTTCTTC. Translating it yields CAASERGDNEQFF.

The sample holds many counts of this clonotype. CDR3 loop: CASSLQIGRETQYF. The CDR3 bases are TGTGCCAGCAGCTTACAAATAGGGAGGGAGACCCAGTACTTC. The V gene is TRBV7-2, the J gene TRBJ2-5, with a weak D call TRBD2 (6 bases). CDR1 and CDR2 (germline): SGHTA, FQGNSA. The germline V and J ends were trimmed by 2 bases and 5 bases, with 12 bases remaining between them. CDR3 length: 14 residues.

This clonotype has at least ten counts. This CDR3 is CASSRESVTEAYEQYF. CDR3 sequence (DNA): TGTGCCAGCAGCCGAGAGTCGGTGACAGAGGCCTACGAGCAGTACTTC. The chain links TRBV7-9 to TRBJ2-7; a weak D match, TRBD1 (5 bases). The CDR3 length is 16 residues. CDR1 and CDR2 from the germline V gene are SEHNR and FQNEAQ (reference sequence). Trimming took 5 bases from V and 2 from J, leaving 19 bases between them.

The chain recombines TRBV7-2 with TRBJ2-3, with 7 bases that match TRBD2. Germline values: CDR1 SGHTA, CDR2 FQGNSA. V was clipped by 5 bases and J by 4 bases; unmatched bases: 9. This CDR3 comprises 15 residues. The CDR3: CASSRQRGESDTQYF. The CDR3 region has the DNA TGTGCCAGCAGCCGCCAGCGGGGCGAATCAGATACGCAGTATTTT.

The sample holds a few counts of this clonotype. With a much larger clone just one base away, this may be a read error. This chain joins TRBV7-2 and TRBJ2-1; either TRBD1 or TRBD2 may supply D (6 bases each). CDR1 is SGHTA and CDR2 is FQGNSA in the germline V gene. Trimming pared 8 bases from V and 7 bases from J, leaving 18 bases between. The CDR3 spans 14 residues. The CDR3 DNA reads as TGTGCCAGCCAATCGGGGGCCTCGGGGAATGAGCAGTTCTTC. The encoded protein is CASQSGASGNEQFF.

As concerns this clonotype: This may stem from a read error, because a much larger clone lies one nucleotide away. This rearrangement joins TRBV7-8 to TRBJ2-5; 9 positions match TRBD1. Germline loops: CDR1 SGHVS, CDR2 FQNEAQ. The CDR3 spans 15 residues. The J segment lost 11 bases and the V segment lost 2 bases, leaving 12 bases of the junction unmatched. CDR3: CASSLLGTGMNEQYF. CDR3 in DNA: TGTGCCAGCAGCTTACTAGGGACAGGGATGAATGAGCAGTACTTC.

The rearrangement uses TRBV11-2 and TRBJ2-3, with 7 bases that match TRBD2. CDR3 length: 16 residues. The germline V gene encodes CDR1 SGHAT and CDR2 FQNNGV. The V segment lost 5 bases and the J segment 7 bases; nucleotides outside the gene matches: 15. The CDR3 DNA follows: TGTGCCAGCAGCCCCCCGAGGGTAGCGGGCCCTTATACGCAGTATTTT. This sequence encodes CASSPPRVAGPYTQYF.

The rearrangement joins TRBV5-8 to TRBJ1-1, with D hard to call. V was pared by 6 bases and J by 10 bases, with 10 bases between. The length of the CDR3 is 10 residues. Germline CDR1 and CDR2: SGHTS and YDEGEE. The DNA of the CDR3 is TGTGCCAGCACCCTACTCGGAGCTTTCTTT. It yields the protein CASTLLGAFF.

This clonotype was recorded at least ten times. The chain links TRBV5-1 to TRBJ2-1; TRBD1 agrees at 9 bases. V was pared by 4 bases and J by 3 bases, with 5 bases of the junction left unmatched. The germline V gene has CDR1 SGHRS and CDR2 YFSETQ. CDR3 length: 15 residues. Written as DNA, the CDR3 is TGCGCCAGCAGCCCTGGACAGGGGAACTACAATGAGCAGTTCTTC. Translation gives CASSPGQGNYNEQFF.

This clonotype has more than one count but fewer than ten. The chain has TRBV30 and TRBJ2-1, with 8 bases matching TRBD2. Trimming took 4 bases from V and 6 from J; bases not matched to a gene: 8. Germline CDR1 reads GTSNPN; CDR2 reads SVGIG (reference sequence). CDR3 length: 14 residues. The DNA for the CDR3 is TGTGCCTGGAAGCAGGGTAGCGGGACCAATGAGCAGTTCTTC. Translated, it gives CAWKQGSGTNEQFF.

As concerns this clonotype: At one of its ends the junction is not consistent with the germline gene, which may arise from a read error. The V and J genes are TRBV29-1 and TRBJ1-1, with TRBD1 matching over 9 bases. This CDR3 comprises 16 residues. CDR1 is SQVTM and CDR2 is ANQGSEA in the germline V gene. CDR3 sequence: CNVVETGGLSNTEAFF. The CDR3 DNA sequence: TGCAACGTTGTTGAGACAGGGGGTTTGAGTAACACTGAAGCTTTCTTT.

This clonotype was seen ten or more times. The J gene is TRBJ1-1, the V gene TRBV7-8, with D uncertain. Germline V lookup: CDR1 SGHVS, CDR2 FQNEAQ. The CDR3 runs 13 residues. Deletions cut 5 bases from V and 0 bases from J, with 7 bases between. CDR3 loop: CASSLLMNTEAFF. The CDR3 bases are TGTGCCAGCAGCCTCCTGATGAACACTGAAGCTTTCTTT.

DNA for the CDR3: TGTGCCATCAGGGATATGACGGGGAAGCAGTACTTC. Its translation: CAIRDMTGKQYF. This chain links TRBV10-3 with TRBJ2-5, with D maybe TRBD2 (5 bases). Trimming took off 6 bases at V and 11 bases at J, with 16 bases between the two ends. Germline V lookup: CDR1 ENHRY, CDR2 SYGVKD. There are 12 residues in the CDR3.